A selection of T cell receptor beta chains follows, all from one sample in a study of identical twins. TCRdb used MiXCR to reprocess the 5' RACE reads, holding one entry per CDR3 protein. The sample carries 1.5 million to 2 million distinct CDR3 sequences, about 32% recorded once. Sequencing was performed on cord blood. These receptors all stem from a newborn girl in good health. CDR3s include the opening cysteine and the closing phenylalanine or tryptophan. D genes are given only for firm matches. Only some rows state a clone size, as once, few, many or a class for expanded clones.

j_gene,d_gene,v_gene,abundance,CDR3aa,CDR3nt
TRBJ2-1,-,TRBV6-6,-,CASSSSSPDEQFF,TGTGCCAGCAGTTCGAGTAGCCCCGATGAGCAGTTCTTC
TRBJ2-5,TRBD2,TRBV5-5,few,CASSLALAGGGETQYF,TGTGCCAGCAGCTTGGCGCTAGCGGGAGGAGGAGAGACCCAGTACTTC
TRBJ2-3,-,TRBV6-6,few,CASSYSVGVVDTQYF,TGTGCCAGCAGTTACTCAGTCGGCGTGGTAGATACGCAGTATTTT
TRBJ1-2,TRBD1,TRBV7-9,-,CASSLGGQASFNYGYTF,TGTGCCAGCAGCTTAGGAGGACAGGCTTCCTTTAACTATGGCTACACCTTC
TRBJ2-1,-,TRBV24-1,few,CATSIYNEQFF,TGTGCCACCAGTATATACAATGAGCAGTTCTTC
TRBJ1-2,TRBD1,TRBV2,-,CASRVDRAGYGYTF,TGTGCCAGCAGAGTAGACAGGGCGGGCTATGGCTACACCTTC
TRBJ1-2,-,TRBV3-1,-,CASSHELDRINGYTF,TGTGCCAGCAGCCACGAGCTAGACAGGATTAATGGCTACACCTTC
TRBJ1-2,-,TRBV6-1,few,CASSEAEPNYGYTF,TGTGCCAGCAGTGAAGCAGAGCCGAACTATGGCTACACCTTC
TRBJ1-2,-,TRBV7-9,few,CASTSGGANYGYTF,TGTGCCAGCACCTCCGGGGGCGCGAACTATGGCTACACCTTC
TRBJ2-5,TRBD2,TRBV5-1,few,CASRPLAGKGETQYF,TGCGCCAGCAGACCTCTAGCGGGGAAGGGAGAGACCCAGTACTTC
TRBJ2-1,-,TRBV28,-,CASSHITSTNEQFF,TGTGCCAGCAGTCACATAACCAGCACCAATGAGCAGTTCTTC
TRBJ1-2,TRBD1,TRBV7-9,-,CASSSGTGGTPNYGYTF,TGTGCCAGCAGCTCAGGAACAGGGGGCACCCCTAACTATGGCTACACCTTC
TRBJ2-7,-,TRBV20-1,few,CSARDGHREQYF,TGCAGTGCTAGAGATGGACATCGCGAGCAGTACTTC
TRBJ1-2,-,TRBV20-1,few,CSASPGRYGYTF,TGCAGTGCTAGCCCAGGACGGTATGGCTACACCTTC
TRBJ2-1,TRBD2,TRBV7-2,few,CASSLDSYWRLAGLNEQFF,TGTGCCAGCAGCTTAGATTCCTATTGGAGGCTAGCGGGGTTAAATGAGCAGTTCTTC
TRBJ1-3,TRBD1,TRBV3-1,-,CASSQHRDWTGPHSGNTIYF,TGTGCCAGCAGCCAACACCGTGATTGGACAGGGCCACACTCTGGAAACACCATATATTTT
TRBJ2-1,TRBD2,TRBV29-1,-,CSMGSGDYNEQFF,TGCAGTATGGGGAGCGGGGATTACAATGAGCAGTTCTTC
TRBJ2-7,TRBD2,TRBV28,-,CASSWRVSLAGGPHVEQYF,TGTGCCAGCAGTTGGCGGGTATCCCTAGCGGGAGGGCCCCACGTCGAGCAGTACTTC
TRBJ2-7,-,TRBV6-1,few,CASSEWLQGNPYEQYF,TGTGCCAGCAGTGAATGGTTACAGGGCAACCCCTACGAGCAGTACTTC
TRBJ1-2,-,TRBV11-1,-,CASTKAGQGRRYTF,TGTGCCAGCACCAAAGCGGGGCAGGGTCGGCGCTACACCTTC